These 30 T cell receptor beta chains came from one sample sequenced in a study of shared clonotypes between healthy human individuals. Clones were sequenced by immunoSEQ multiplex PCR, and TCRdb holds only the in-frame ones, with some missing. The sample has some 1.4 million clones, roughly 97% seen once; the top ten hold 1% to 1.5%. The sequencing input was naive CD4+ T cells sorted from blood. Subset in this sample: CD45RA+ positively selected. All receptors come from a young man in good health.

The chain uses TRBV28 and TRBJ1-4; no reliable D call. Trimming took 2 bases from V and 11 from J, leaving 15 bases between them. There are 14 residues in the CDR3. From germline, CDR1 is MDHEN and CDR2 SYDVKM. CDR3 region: CASSLRGGPGKLFF. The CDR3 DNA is TGTGCCAGCAGTTTACGGGGAGGTCCGGGGAAACTGTTTTTT.

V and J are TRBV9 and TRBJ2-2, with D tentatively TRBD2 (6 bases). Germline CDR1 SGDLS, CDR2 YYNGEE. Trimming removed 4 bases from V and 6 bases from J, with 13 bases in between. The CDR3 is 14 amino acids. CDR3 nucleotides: TGTGCCAGCAGCCCCCAAACTAGCTCCGGGGAGCTGTTTTTT. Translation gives CASSPQTSSGELFF.

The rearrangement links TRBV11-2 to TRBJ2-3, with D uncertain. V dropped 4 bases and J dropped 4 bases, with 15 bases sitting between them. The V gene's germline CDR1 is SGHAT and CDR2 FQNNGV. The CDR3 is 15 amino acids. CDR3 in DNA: TGTGCCAGCAGCTGGTTGCCGCAGTCGGCAGATACGCAGTATTTT. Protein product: CASSWLPQSADTQYF.

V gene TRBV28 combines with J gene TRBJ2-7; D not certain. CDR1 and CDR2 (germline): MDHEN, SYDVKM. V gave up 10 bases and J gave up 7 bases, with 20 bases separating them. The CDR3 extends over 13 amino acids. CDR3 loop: CAIKDFLQREQYF. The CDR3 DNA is TGTGCCATCAAAGACTTCTTGCAGCGTGAGCAGTACTTC.

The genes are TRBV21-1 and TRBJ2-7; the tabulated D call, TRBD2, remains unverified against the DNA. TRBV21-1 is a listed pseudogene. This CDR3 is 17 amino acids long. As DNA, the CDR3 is TGTGCCAGCAGCAATAGGTTCGGGACTAGCGGACCCTACGAGCAGTACTTC. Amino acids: CASSNRFGTSGPYEQYF.

The CDR3 loop reads CASTTRVSYEQYF. The CDR3 DNA sequence: TGTGCCAGCACGACGAGGGTCTCCTACGAGCAGTACTTC. The chain employs TRBV5-5 and TRBJ2-7; possibly TRBD2 for D (5 bases). Germline-derived CDR1 and CDR2 are SGHKS and YYEKEE (reference sequence). Trimming stripped 6 bases from V and 0 bases from J, with 10 bases between. The CDR3 loop spans 13 amino acids.

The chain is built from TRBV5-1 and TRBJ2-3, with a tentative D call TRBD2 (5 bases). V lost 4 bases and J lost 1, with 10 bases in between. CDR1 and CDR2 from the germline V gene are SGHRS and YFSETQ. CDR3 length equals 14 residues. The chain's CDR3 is CASSPGERTDTQYF. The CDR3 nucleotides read TGCGCCAGCAGCCCCGGGGAGCGCACAGATACGCAGTATTTT.

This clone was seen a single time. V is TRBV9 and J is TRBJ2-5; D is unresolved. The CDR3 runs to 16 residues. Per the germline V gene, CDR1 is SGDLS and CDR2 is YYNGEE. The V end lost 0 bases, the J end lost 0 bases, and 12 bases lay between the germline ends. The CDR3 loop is CASSVGDLGYQETQYF. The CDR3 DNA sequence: TGTGCCAGCAGCGTAGGGGATTTAGGTTACCAAGAGACCCAGTACTTC.

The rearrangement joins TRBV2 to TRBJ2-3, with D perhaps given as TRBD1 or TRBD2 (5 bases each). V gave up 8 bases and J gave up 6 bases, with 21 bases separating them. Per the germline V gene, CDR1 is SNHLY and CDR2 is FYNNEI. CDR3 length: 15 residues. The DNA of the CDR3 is TGTGCCAGCGCCCTCCGGGGCCTGAAATATGATACGCAGTATTTT. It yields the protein CASALRGLKYDTQYF.

The CDR3 region has the DNA TGCGCCAGCAGCCAGTTGACAGCGCACACTGAAGCTTTCTTT. The encoded protein is CASSQLTAHTEAFF. The chain recombines TRBV4-1 with TRBJ1-1, with D possibly matching TRBD1 (5 bases). Looked up from germline, CDR1 is MGHRA and CDR2 is YSYEKL. This CDR3 comprises 14 residues. The V end lost 3 bases, the J end lost 3 bases, and 11 bases lay between the germline ends.

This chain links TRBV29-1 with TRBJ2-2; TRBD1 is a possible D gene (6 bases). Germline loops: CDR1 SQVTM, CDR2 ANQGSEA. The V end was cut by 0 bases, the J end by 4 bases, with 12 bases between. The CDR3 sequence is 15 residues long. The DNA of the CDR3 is TGCAGCGTTGAAGATGCACAGGGCGGCACCGGGGAGCTGTTTTTT. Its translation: CSVEDAQGGTGELFF.

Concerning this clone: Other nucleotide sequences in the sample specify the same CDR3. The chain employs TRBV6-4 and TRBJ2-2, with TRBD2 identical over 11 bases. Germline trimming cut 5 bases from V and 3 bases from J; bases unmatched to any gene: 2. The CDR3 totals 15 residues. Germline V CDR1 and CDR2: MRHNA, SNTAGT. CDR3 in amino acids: CASSLLAGDTGELFF. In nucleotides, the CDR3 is TGTGCCAGCAGTCTACTAGCGGGAGACACCGGGGAGCTGTTTTTT.

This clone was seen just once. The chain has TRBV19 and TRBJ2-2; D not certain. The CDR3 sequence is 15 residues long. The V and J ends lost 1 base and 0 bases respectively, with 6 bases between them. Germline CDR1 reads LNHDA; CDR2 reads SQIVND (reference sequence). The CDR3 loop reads CASSIGFSNTGELFF. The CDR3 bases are TGTGCCAGTAGTATAGGGTTTTCGAACACCGGGGAGCTGTTTTTT.

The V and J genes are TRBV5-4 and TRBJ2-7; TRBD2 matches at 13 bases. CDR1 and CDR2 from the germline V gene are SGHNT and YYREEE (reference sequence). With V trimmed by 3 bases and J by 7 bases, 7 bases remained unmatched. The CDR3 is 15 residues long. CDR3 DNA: TGTGCCAGCAGCTCGGGACTAGCGGGGCGTAATGAGCAGTACTTC. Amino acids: CASSSGLAGRNEQYF.

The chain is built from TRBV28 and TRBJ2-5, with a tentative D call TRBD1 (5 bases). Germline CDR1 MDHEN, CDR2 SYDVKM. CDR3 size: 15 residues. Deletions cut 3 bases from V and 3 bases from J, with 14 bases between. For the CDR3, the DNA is TGTGCCAGCAGTTTGGGAAGGGGCAATAAAGAGACCCAGTACTTC. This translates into CASSLGRGNKETQYF. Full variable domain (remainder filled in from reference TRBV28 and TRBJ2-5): DVKVTQSSRYLVKRTGEKVFLECVQDMDHENMFWYRQDPGLGLRLIYFSYDVKMKEKGDIPEGYSVSREKKERFSLILESASTNQTSMYLCASSLGRGNKETQYFGPGTRLLVL.

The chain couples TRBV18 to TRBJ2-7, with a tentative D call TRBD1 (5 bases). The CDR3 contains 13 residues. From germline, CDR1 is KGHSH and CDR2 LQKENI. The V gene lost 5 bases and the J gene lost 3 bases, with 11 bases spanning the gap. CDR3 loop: CASSSDTHYEQYF. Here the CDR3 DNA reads TGTGCCAGCTCATCGGACACCCACTACGAGCAGTACTTC.

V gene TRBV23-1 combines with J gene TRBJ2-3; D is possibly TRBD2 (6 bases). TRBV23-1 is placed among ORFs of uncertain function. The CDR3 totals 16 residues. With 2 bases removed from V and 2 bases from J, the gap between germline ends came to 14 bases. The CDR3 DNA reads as TGCGCCAGCAGTCAACAGGCGGGGTGGGTCACAGATACGCAGTATTTT. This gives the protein CASSQQAGWVTDTQYF.

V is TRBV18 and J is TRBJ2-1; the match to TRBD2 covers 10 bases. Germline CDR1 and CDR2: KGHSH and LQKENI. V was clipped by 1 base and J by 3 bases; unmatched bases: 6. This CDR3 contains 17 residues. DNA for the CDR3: TGTGCCAGCTCACCACAGTGGGGGACTAGCGACTACAATGAGCAGTTCTTC. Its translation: CASSPQWGTSDYNEQFF. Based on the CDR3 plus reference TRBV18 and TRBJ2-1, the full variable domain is NAGVMQNPRHLVRRRGQEARLRCSPMKGHSHVYWYRQLPEEGLKFMVYLQKENIIDESGMPKERFSAEFPKEGPSILRIQQVVRGDSAAYFCASSPQWGTSDYNEQFFGPGTRLTVL.

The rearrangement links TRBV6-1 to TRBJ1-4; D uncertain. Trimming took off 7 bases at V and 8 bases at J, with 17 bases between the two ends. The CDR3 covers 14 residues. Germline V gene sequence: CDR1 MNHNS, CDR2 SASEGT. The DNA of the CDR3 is TGTGCCAGCACCCAAGGGTGGGGTAGGGAAAAACTGTTTTTT. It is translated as CASTQGWGREKLFF.

CDR3 nucleotide sequence: TGTGCCAGCAGTACCCACTCCGGTCTGGGCTACACCTTC. Translation: CASSTHSGLGYTF. The chain recombines TRBV28 with TRBJ1-2; D is unclear. CDR1 and CDR2 (germline): MDHEN, SYDVKM. The CDR3 totals 13 residues. With 5 bases removed from V and 8 bases from J, the gap between germline ends came to 15 bases.

In DNA form, the CDR3 reads TGTGCCGCTAGTCCGGGGGCGTACACCGGGGAGCTGTTTTTT. It is translated as CAASPGAYTGELFF. This chain links TRBV6-5 with TRBJ2-2, with D tentatively TRBD1 or TRBD2 (6 bases each). V shed 11 bases and J shed 3 bases, with 16 bases lying between them. Germline V lookup: CDR1 MNHEY, CDR2 SVGAGI. This CDR3 is 14 amino acids long.

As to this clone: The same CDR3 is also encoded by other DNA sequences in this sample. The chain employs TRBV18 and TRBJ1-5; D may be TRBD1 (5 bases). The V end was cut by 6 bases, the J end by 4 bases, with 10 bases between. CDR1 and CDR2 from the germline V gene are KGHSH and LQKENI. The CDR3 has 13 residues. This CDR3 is CASSQGLNQPQHF. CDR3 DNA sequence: TGTGCCAGCTCTCAGGGTTTGAATCAGCCCCAGCATTTT.

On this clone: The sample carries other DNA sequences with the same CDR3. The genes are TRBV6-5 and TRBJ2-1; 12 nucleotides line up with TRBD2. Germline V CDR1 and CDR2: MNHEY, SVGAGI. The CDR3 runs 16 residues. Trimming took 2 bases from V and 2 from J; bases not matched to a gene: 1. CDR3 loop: CASSYRTSGTYNEQFF. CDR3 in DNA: TGTGCCAGCAGTTACCGGACTAGCGGGACCTACAATGAGCAGTTCTTC.

The CDR3 DNA reads as TGTGCCAGCAGGGGAAATCAGCCCCAGCATTTT. This sequence encodes CASRGNQPQHF. The chain is built from TRBV6-1 and TRBJ1-5; unclear D gene. The length of the CDR3 is 11 residues. Between the trimmed V and J ends, which lost 6 bases and 4 bases, there was a span of 4 bases. The germline CDR1 and CDR2 sequences are MNHNS and SASEGT.

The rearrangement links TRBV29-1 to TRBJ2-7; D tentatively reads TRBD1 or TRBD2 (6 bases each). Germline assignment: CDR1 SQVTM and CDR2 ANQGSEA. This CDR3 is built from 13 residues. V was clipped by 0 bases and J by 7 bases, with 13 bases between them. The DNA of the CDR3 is TGCAGCGTTGAAGATTACCAGGGGACTGAGCAGTACTTC. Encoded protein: CSVEDYQGTEQYF.

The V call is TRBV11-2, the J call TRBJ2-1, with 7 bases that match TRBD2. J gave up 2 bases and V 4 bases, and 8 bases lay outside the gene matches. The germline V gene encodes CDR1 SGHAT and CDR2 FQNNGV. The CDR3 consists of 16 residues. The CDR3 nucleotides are TGTGCCAGCAGCTCATTCCTAGCGGTTCCCTACAATGAGCAGTTCTTC. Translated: CASSSFLAVPYNEQFF.

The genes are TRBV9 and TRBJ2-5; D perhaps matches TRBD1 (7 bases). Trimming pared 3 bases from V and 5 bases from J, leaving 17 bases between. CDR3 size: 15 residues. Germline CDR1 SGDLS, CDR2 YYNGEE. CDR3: CASSAQGGSIETQYF. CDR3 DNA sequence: TGTGCCAGCAGCGCGCAGGGGGGCAGCATCGAGACCCAGTACTTC.

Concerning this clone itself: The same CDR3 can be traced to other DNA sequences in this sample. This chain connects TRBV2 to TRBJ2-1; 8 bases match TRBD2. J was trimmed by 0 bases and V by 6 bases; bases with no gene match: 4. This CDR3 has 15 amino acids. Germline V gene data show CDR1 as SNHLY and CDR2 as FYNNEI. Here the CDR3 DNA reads TGTGCCAGCAGCGAGAGCGGGAGCTCCTACAATGAGCAGTTCTTC. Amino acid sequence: CASSESGSSYNEQFF.

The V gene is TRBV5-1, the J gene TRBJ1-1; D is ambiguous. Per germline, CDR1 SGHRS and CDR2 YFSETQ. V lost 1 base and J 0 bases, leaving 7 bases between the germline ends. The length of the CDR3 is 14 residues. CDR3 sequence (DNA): TGCGCCAGCAGCTTGCTTTCCATGAACACTGAAGCTTTCTTT. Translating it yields CASSLLSMNTEAFF.

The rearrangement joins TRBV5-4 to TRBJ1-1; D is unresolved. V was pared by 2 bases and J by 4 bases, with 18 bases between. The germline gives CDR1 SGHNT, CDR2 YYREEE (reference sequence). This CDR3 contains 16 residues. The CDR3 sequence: CASSFQVHDGGTEAFF. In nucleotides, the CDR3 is TGTGCCAGCAGCTTTCAAGTTCACGACGGAGGCACTGAAGCTTTCTTT.